The 21 T cell receptor beta chains given below trace back to one sample, sequenced in a study of blood T cell repertoires in COVID-19. TCRdb's copy holds only in-frame clones and misses some; the assay was immunoSEQ multiplex PCR. The table lists some 290,000 clones, around 90% of them singletons, with 2% to 2.5% in the top ten. The specimen sequenced was peripheral blood. The source is a woman between 50 and 59 years old who had recovered from COVID-19.

The chain has TRBV18 and TRBJ2-3; TRBD1 agrees at 7 bases. Germline CDR1 is KGHSH and CDR2 is LQKENI. J gave up 1 base and V 3 bases, and 7 bases lay outside the gene matches. The CDR3 length is 16 residues. The CDR3 DNA follows: TGTGCCAGCTCACCGCTGACAGGGTCGGGCACAGATACGCAGTATTTT. Translating it yields CASSPLTGSGTDTQYF.

The CDR3 is CASSPTPGVNTEAFF. As DNA, the CDR3 is TGTGCCAGCAGCCCTACGCCCGGGGTTAACACTGAAGCTTTCTTT. The chain combines TRBV7-3 with TRBJ1-1; the D is unclear. V was clipped by 5 bases and J by 2 bases, with 15 bases between them. Germline V CDR1 and CDR2: SGHTA, FQGTGA. The CDR3 contains 15 residues.

This chain joins TRBV6-5 and TRBJ1-5; possible D gene TRBD1, 6 bases. This CDR3 region has 13 residues. Trimming shortened V by 6 bases and J by 6 bases, and 12 bases separated the two germline ends. Germline V gives CDR1 MNHEY, CDR2 SVGAGI. CDR3 DNA sequence: TGTGCCAGCAGCATCAACAGGGTTCAGCCCCAGCATTTT. It codes for CASSINRVQPQHF.

This sequence joins TRBV5-4 and TRBJ2-7, with D tentatively TRBD1 (6 bases). CDR1 is SGHNT, CDR2 YYREEE, per germline (reference sequence). This CDR3 is built from 15 residues. Deletions cut 0 bases from V and 7 bases from J, with 17 bases between. CDR3 amino acids: CASSLAGATGPEQYF. Written as DNA, the CDR3 is TGTGCCAGCAGCTTGGCCGGGGCGACAGGACCAGAGCAGTACTTC.

The J gene is TRBJ2-7, the V gene TRBV2; a weak D match, TRBD2 (6 bases). CDR3 size: 13 residues. V gave up 6 bases and J gave up 0 bases, with 9 bases separating them. Germline V gives CDR1 SNHLY, CDR2 FYNNEI. CDR3 nucleotide sequence: TGTGCCAGCAGGCGGGACGGCTCCTACGAGCAGTACTTC. Its protein product is CASRRDGSYEQYF.

The chain employs TRBV12-3 or TRBV12-4 and TRBJ2-5; 7 nucleotides agree with TRBD2. The CDR3 totals 13 residues. J was trimmed by 4 bases and V by 6 bases; bases with no gene match: 5. The CDR3 loop is CASSRLARETQYF. For the CDR3, the DNA is TGTGCCAGCAGCAGACTAGCTCGAGAGACCCAGTACTTC.

The chain carries TRBV5-4 and TRBJ1-1; D is unresolved. CDR1 and CDR2 from the germline V gene are SGHNT and YYREEE (reference sequence). The CDR3 length is 12 residues. Trimming took 0 bases from V and 4 from J, leaving 4 bases between them. CDR3 nucleotides: TGTGCCAGCAGCTTGGGTCGCACTGAAGCTTTCTTT. It encodes CASSLGRTEAFF.

The J gene is TRBJ1-5, the V gene TRBV6-6; 7 positions agree with TRBD1. This CDR3 is built from 14 residues. Looked up from germline, CDR1 is MNHNY and CDR2 is SVGAGI (reference sequence). With 6 bases clipped from V and 1 base from J, the junction kept 3 bases outside the gene matches. The CDR3 loop reads CASSTTGSNQPQHF. As DNA, the CDR3 is TGTGCCAGCAGCACGACAGGGAGCAATCAGCCCCAGCATTTT.

This clone was seen just once. The chain has TRBV10-3 and TRBJ2-2; 11 bases match TRBD2. Germline CDR1 and CDR2: ENHRY and SYGVKD. The CDR3 has 17 amino acids. The ends lost 2 bases at V and 1 base at J; junction bases unmatched: 3. The CDR3 coding sequence is TGTGCCATCAGTGAGCGGCTAGCGGGAGGGAACACCGGGGAGCTGTTTTTT. Encoded protein: CAISERLAGGNTGELFF.

V is TRBV5-4 and J is TRBJ2-5, with 8 bases aligning to TRBD2. The CDR3 is made up of 13 amino acids. Germline CDR1 and CDR2: SGHNT and YYREEE (reference sequence). J was trimmed by 5 bases and V by 4 bases; bases with no gene match: 4. The CDR3 nucleotides read TGTGCCAGCAGCCCGGGGGGGCCCGAGACCCAGTACTTC. Protein: CASSPGGPETQYF. Looking up the rest from reference TRBV5-4 and TRBJ2-5 gives the full variable domain: ETGVTQSPTHLIKTRGQQVTLRCSSQSGHNTVSWYQQALGQGPQFIFQYYREEENGRGNFPPRFSGLQFPNYSSELNVNALELDDSALYLCASSPGGPETQYFGPGTRLLVL.

The V gene is TRBV7-9, the J gene TRBJ1-6; no clear D gene. This CDR3 is built from 15 residues. Trimming pared 2 bases from V and 9 bases from J, leaving 14 bases between. Germline CDR1 and CDR2: SEHNR and FQNEAQ (reference sequence). In DNA form, the CDR3 reads TGTGCCAGCAGCTTACTCGGCCCGGCGGGTTCACCCCTCCACTTT. Amino acid sequence: CASSLLGPAGSPLHF.

The gene calls are TRBV5-1 and TRBJ1-2; TRBD1 matches at 9 bases. V dropped 2 bases and J dropped 8; count of bases not matched to a gene: 7. The CDR3 contains 14 residues. Per the germline V gene, CDR1 is SGHRS and CDR2 is YFSETQ. The CDR3 region is CASSFGDRDGGYTF. The CDR3, as DNA: TGCGCCAGCAGCTTTGGGGACAGGGATGGCGGCTACACCTTC.

This chain uses TRBV10-3 with TRBJ2-7; 11 bases are shared with TRBD1. This CDR3 spans 14 amino acids. Losses at the gene ends were 7 bases for V and 2 bases for J; bases not matched to a gene: 4. The germline CDR1 and CDR2 sequences are ENHRY and SYGVKD. The CDR3 reads CAITPGQGAYEQYF. Written as DNA, the CDR3 is TGTGCCATCACCCCGGGACAGGGGGCCTACGAGCAGTACTTC.

This chain joins TRBV18 and TRBJ2-3; D is unresolved. This CDR3 comprises 16 residues. Germline CDR1 and CDR2: KGHSH and LQKENI. V shed 2 bases and J shed 0 bases, with 12 bases lying between them. The CDR3 loop reads CASSPKVSVSTDTQYF. In nucleotides, the CDR3 is TGTGCCAGCTCACCAAAAGTTTCGGTGAGCACAGATACGCAGTATTTT.

This chain joins TRBV27 and TRBJ1-2; the match to TRBD1 covers 7 bases. From germline, CDR1 is MNHEY and CDR2 SMNVEV (reference sequence). The V segment lost 2 bases and the J segment 5 bases; nucleotides outside the gene matches: 2. CDR3 length: 13 amino acids. The CDR3 DNA reads TGTGCCAGCAGTTTACGACAGGGATATGGCTACACCTTC. Protein: CASSLRQGYGYTF.

V gene TRBV21-1 combines with J gene TRBJ1-2; whether TRBD1, the table's D call, matches the DNA was not checked. TRBV21-1 is designated a pseudogene. This CDR3 has 13 amino acids. In DNA, the CDR3 is TGTGCCAGTGGACAGGGGGCCGACTATGGCTACACCTTC. This translates into CASGQGADYGYTF.

This clone came up once. The chain has TRBV15 and TRBJ2-1; the D gene is possibly TRBD1 (5 bases). The CDR3 is 15 amino acids. Trimming took 2 bases from V and 0 from J, leaving 8 bases between them. The V gene's germline CDR1 is LNHNV and CDR2 YYDKDF (reference sequence). CDR3 residues: CATSRLRGSYNEQFF. DNA of the CDR3: TGTGCCACCAGCAGATTAAGGGGCTCCTACAATGAGCAGTTCTTC.

The gene calls are TRBV19 and TRBJ1-1; the D gene is possibly TRBD1 (6 bases). The V gene lost 3 bases and the J gene lost 4 bases, with 18 bases spanning the gap. This CDR3 has 16 residues. CDR1 is LNHDA and CDR2 is SQIVND in the germline V gene (reference sequence). In DNA, the CDR3 is TGTGCCAGTAGTATTCTCGGGGGGCGCGTGGTCACTGAAGCTTTCTTT. Translating gives CASSILGGRVVTEAFF.

V and J are TRBV27 and TRBJ1-6; D not certain. Germline loops: CDR1 MNHEY, CDR2 SMNVEV (reference sequence). The CDR3 loop spans 14 amino acids. V shed 6 bases and J shed 5 bases, with 11 bases lying between them. CDR3 nucleotide sequence: TGTGCCAGCAGCCTTCGGGGAAATAATTCACCCCTCCACTTT. Protein product: CASSLRGNNSPLHF.

The V call is TRBV19, the J call TRBJ1-2, with D perhaps TRBD1 (6 bases). Germline CDR1 reads LNHDA; CDR2 reads SQIVND (reference sequence). This CDR3 has 15 amino acids. V lost 5 bases and J lost 2, with 15 bases in between. CDR3 coding DNA: TGTGCCAGTAGTTTATGGACAGAAAGAAACTATGGCTACACCTTC. This gives the protein CASSLWTERNYGYTF.

The CDR3 here is CASSKIDHREIGTEAFF. The CDR3 region has the DNA TGTGCCAGCAGCAAAATAGACCACAGGGAGATTGGCACTGAAGCTTTCTTT. This chain connects TRBV9 to TRBJ1-1; TRBD1 might be the D (6 bases). Germline CDR1 reads SGDLS; CDR2 reads YYNGEE. Trimming removed 4 bases at V and 4 bases at J, with 23 bases between. CDR3 length equals 17 residues.